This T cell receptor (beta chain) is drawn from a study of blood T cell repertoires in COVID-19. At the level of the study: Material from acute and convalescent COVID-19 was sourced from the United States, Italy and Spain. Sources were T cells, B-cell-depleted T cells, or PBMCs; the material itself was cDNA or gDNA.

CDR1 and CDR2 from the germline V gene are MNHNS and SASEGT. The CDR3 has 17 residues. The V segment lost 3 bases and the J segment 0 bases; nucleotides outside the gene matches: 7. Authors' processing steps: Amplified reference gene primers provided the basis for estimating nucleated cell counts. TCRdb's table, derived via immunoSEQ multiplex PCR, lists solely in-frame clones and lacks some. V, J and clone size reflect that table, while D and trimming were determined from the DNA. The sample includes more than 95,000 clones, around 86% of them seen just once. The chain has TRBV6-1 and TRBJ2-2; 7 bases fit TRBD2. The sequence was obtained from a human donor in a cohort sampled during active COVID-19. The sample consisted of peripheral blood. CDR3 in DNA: TGTGCCAGCAGTGACCCGATCCTAGCGGCGAACACCGGGGAGCTGTTTTTT. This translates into CASSDPILAANTGELFF.